This TCR beta chain was profiled in a study of T cell responses to AZD1222 COVID-19 vaccine. Study-wide results and limits: Spike was spanned by vaccine-associated CD4 TCRs, which were dominant at 160-218 and 743-854.

TCRdb keeps only in-frame clones here, not all; method: immunoSEQ multiplex PCR. The sample has about 94,000 clones, 88% seen once; the top ten hold 10% to 15%. A remark on this clone: Its target is not known.

The CDR3 contains 15 residues. The germline V gene has CDR1 MNHEY and CDR2 SVGAGI. V dropped 6 bases and J dropped 6; count of bases not matched to a gene: 5. The source material was peripheral blood, sampled on day 0 of AZD1222 vaccination. The sequence was collected from an adult in good health. The genes are TRBV6-5 and TRBJ2-2; 12 nucleotides align to TRBD2. The CDR3 region is CASRASGGASGELFF. The CDR3 DNA sequence: TGTGCCAGCAGGGCTAGCGGGGGGGCCTCCGGGGAGCTGTTTTTT.